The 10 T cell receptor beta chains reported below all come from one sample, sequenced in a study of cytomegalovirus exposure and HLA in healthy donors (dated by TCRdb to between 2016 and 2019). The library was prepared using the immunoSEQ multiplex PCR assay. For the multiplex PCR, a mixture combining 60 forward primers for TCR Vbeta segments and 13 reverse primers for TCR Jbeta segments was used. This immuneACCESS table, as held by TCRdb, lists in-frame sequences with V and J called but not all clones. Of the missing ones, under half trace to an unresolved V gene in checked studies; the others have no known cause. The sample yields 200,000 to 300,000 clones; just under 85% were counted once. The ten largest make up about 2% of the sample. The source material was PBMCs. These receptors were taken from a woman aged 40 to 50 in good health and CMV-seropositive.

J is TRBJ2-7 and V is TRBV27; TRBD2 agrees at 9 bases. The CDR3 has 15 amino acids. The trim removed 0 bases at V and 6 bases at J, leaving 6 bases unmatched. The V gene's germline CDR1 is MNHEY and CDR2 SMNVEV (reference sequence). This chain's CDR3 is CASSLSLIAGVEQYF. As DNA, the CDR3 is TGTGCCAGCAGTTTATCCCTTATAGCGGGAGTCGAGCAGTACTTC.

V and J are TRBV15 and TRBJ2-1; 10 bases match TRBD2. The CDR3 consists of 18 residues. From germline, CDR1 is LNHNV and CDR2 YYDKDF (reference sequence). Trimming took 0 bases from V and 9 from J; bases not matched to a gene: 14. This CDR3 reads CATSREASGSLWDSEQFF. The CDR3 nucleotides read TGTGCCACCAGCAGAGAGGCTAGCGGGAGCCTATGGGATAGTGAGCAGTTCTTC.

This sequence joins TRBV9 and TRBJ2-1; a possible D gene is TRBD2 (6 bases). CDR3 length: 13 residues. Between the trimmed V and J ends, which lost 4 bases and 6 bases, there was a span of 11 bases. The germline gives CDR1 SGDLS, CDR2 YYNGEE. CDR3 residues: CASSPGVGNEQFF. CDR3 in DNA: TGTGCCAGCAGCCCGGGAGTAGGCAATGAGCAGTTCTTC.

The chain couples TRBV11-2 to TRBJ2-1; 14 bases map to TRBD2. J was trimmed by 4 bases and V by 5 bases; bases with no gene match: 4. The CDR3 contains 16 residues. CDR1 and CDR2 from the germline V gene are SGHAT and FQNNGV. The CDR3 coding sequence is TGTGCCAGCAGCCTAGGGACTAGCGGGAGTTACAATGAGCAGTTCTTC. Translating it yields CASSLGTSGSYNEQFF.

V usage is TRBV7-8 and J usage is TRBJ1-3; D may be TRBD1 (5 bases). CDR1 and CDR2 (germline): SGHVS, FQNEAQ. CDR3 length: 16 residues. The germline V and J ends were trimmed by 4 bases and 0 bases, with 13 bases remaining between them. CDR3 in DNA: TGTGCCAGCAGCTCTTCGGGGGTGTCCTCTGGAAACACCATATATTTT. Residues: CASSSSGVSSGNTIYF.

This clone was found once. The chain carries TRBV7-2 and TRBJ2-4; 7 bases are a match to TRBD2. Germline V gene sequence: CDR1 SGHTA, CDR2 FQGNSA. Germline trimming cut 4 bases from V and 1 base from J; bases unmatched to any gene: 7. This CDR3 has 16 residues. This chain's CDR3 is CASSSGAGVAKNIQYF. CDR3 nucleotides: TGTGCCAGCAGCTCTGGGGCGGGAGTGGCCAAAAACATTCAGTACTTC.

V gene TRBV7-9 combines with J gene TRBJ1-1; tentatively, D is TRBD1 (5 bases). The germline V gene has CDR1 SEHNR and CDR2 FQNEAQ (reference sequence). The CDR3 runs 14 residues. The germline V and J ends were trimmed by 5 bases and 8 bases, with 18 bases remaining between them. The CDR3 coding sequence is TGTGCCAGCAGCCCGCCTGGGGCGGGAACGGAAGCTTTCTTT. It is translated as CASSPPGAGTEAFF.

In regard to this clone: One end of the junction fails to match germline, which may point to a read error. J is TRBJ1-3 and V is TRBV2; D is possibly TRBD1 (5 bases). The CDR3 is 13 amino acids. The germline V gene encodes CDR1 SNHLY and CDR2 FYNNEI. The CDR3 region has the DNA TGTGCCAGCAGGGAAGGGACTTGGAACACCATATATTTT. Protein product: CASREGTWNTIYF. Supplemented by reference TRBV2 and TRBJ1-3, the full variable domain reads EPEVTQTPSHQVTQMGQEVILRCVPISNHLYFYWYRQILGQKVEFLVSFYNNEISEKSEIFDDQFSVERPDGSNFTLKIRSTKLEDSAMYFCASREGTWNTIYFGEGSWLTVV.

The CDR3 nucleotides are TGTGCCAGCAGTGAATACACAGGACAGGTCCAAGAGACCCAGTACTTC. This encodes CASSEYTGQVQETQYF. The chain links TRBV25-1 to TRBJ2-5, with TRBD1 matching 7 bases. This CDR3 is 16 amino acids long. The V gene's germline CDR1 is MGHDK and CDR2 SYGVNS. V trimming: 0 bases; J trimming: 1 base; junction bases outside the gene matches: 5. The variable domain in full, with the rest retrieved from reference TRBV25-1 and TRBJ2-5, is EADIYQTPRYLVIGTGKKITLECSQTMGHDKMYWYQQDPGMELHLIHYSYGVNSTEKGDLSSESTVSRIRTEHFPLTLESARPSHTSQYLCASSEYTGQVQETQYFGPGTRLLVL.

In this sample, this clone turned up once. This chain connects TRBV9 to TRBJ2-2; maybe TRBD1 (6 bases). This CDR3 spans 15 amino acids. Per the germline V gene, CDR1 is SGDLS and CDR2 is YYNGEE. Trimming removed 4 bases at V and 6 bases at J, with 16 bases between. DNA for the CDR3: TGTGCCAGCAGCCTGAGGACAGAAAGGTCCGGGGAGCTGTTTTTT. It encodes CASSLRTERSGELFF.